These 4 T cell receptor beta chains originate from one sample sequenced in a study of T-cell memory formation after mild COVID-19. MiXCR, applied by TCRdb to the 5' RACE reads, yields one record per CDR3 protein. Of roughly 550,000 distinct CDR3 sequences listed, about 20% are singletons. The sample taken for sequencing was PBMCs or a T cell subset sorted from them (not recorded which). All receptors derive from an adult woman who had mild COVID-19 (a few samples of this study predate the infection). Cell type and time point are not known.

This clonotype was seen only a few times. The V call is TRBV24-1, the J call TRBJ2-3; 10 bases line up with TRBD1. The germline gives CDR1 KGHDR, CDR2 SFDVKD. The CDR3 is made up of 16 amino acids. The ends lost 3 bases at V and 3 bases at J; junction bases unmatched: 5. CDR3 region: CATSDNPGQGTDTQYF. CDR3 DNA: TGTGCCACCAGTGATAACCCGGGACAGGGGACAGATACGCAGTATTTT.

This clonotype was counted a few times. The chain couples TRBV7-6 to TRBJ1-5, with no clear D. Germline CDR1 reads SGHVS; CDR2 reads FNYEAQ. The ends were cut back, 1 base at V and 6 bases at J, with 10 bases in the middle. The CDR3 runs to 14 residues. The CDR3 sequence: CASSLVQNGQPQHF. The CDR3 nucleotides read TGTGCCAGCAGCTTAGTACAGAACGGTCAGCCCCAGCATTTT.

DNA for the CDR3: TGCGCCAGCAGCCCGGAGGGACGGATAAATTCACCCCTCCACTTT. Translating it yields CASSPEGRINSPLHF. The rearrangement uses TRBV5-1 and TRBJ1-6; weak D call: TRBD1 (5 bases). V was cut by 4 bases and J by 7 bases, with 15 bases left in between. Germline-derived CDR1 and CDR2 are SGHRS and YFSETQ. The CDR3 is 15 residues long.

The CDR3: CATSRDRWGRINEQFF. The DNA for the CDR3 is TGTGCCACCAGCAGAGATAGGTGGGGGCGAATCAATGAGCAGTTCTTC. V and J are TRBV15 and TRBJ2-1; D possibly corresponds to TRBD1 (6 bases). The CDR3 runs to 16 residues. Germline V gene data show CDR1 as LNHNV and CDR2 as YYDKDF (reference sequence). Deletions cut 0 bases from V and 6 bases from J, with 15 bases between.